This T cell receptor beta chain was captured in a study of T and B cells in COVID-19 patients. Broader study findings: Patients with COVID-19 reportedly showed strongly skewed T cell receptor beta variable and joining gene usage. Sorted SARS-CoV-2-responsive or tetramer+ T cells and CD4+, regulatory and CD8+ subsets were not yet sequenced.

In this sample, this clonotype is medium-sized (0.01 to 0.1%). Its antigen is unknown. From blood, roughly 220-550 ng of genomic DNA served as TRB template. The CDR3 covers 14 residues. V shed 5 bases and J shed 3 bases, with 11 bases lying between them. The germline CDR1 and CDR2 sequences are MNHEY and SVGAGI. TRB rearrangements were amplified by multiplex PCR with BIOMED2 TRB-A/B primers. TCRdb called the multiplex PCR reads again in MiXCR, with one record for every CDR3 protein. Among several thousand distinct CDR3 sequences listed, approximately 25% were seen once. Sequenced sample: blood. The rearrangement uses TRBV6-5 and TRBJ1-5; D uncertain. This clonotype was obtained from a human donor with active COVID-19. CDR3 bases: TGTGCCAGCAGTCGGACGGTGATCAATCAGCCCCAGCATTTT. Amino acid sequence: CASSRTVINQPQHF.